This TCR beta chain was documented in a study of blood T cell repertoires in COVID-19. Study details: Donors in the United States, Italy and Spain gave samples during acute or convalescent COVID-19.

Authors' methods: Quantification of nucleated cells was approximated via reference gene primer amplification. The table came from immunoSEQ multiplex PCR; TCRdb's copy has only in-frame clones and leaves some out. D and trimming were read from the DNA, whereas the V and J calls and clone size are those reported in that table. The sample records tens of thousands of clones, 68% being singletons. Germline V lookup: CDR1 SGHTA, CDR2 FQGTGA. Trimming took off 2 bases at V and 13 bases at J, with 15 bases between the two ends. CDR3 length equals 13 residues. Material for sequencing was peripheral blood. The chain has TRBV7-3 and TRBJ2-1, with a weak D call TRBD1 (7 bases). This clonotype originated in a woman in her 70s with acute or convalescent COVID-19. CDR3 DNA: TGTGCCAGCAGCTTAGTGTCAGGGGGGCCTCAGTTCTTC. Its translation: CASSLVSGGPQFF.